The next 16 T cell receptor beta chains were all read from a single sample in a study of blood T cell repertoires in COVID-19. The method was immunoSEQ multiplex PCR; TCRdb's version includes in-frame clones alone and lacks a portion of them. The sample carries 250,000 or so clones, over 75% recorded once. The sample comprised peripheral blood. The receptors were sampled from a woman under 40 with acute or convalescent COVID-19.

The rearrangement links TRBV7-2 to TRBJ2-1, with 8 bases identical to TRBD2. After removal of 5 bases from V and 5 bases from J, the junction contained 5 bases not matched to a gene. Germline V gene lookup returns CDR1 SGHTA and CDR2 FQGNSA. This CDR3 spans 14 amino acids. The CDR3 is CASSPSGSHNEQFF. The CDR3 nucleotides read TGTGCCAGCAGCCCAAGCGGGAGCCACAATGAGCAGTTCTTC.

The CDR3 spells CASSLDLGGGAGTGELFF. The CDR3 DNA reads as TGTGCCAGCAGCTTGGACCTCGGCGGAGGGGCGGGCACCGGGGAGCTGTTTTTT. The genes are TRBV7-6 and TRBJ2-2, with D tentatively TRBD2 (6 bases). With 3 bases removed from V and 4 bases from J, the gap between germline ends came to 21 bases. The CDR3 runs 18 residues. Looked up from germline, CDR1 is SGHVS and CDR2 is FNYEAQ.

This chain joins TRBV7-9 and TRBJ1-1; D not certain. The germline CDR1 and CDR2 sequences are SEHNR and FQNEAQ (reference sequence). V lost 9 bases to trimming and J lost 4 bases, with 9 bases between them. This CDR3 region has 11 residues. The CDR3 sequence: CASSSPTEAFF. The CDR3 DNA follows: TGTGCCAGTTCTAGCCCCACTGAAGCTTTCTTT.

This chain links TRBV30 with TRBJ1-6; 7 bases align to TRBD1. The CDR3 runs 13 residues. Losses at the gene ends were 2 bases for V and 10 bases for J; bases not matched to a gene: 5. In germline, CDR1 is GTSNPN, CDR2 SVGIG (reference sequence). Written as DNA, the CDR3 is TGTGCCTGGAGTCGAACAGGGGACTCACCCCTCCACTTT. Translation: CAWSRTGDSPLHF.

This chain uses TRBV29-1 with TRBJ2-5; 9 bases are shared with TRBD2. The CDR3 consists of 13 residues. Germline V gene data show CDR1 as SQVTM and CDR2 as ANQGSEA. The V and J ends lost 5 bases and 7 bases, in that order; junction bases with no gene match: 8. CDR3 sequence reads: CSVPSGIGGTQYF. The CDR3 DNA sequence: TGCAGCGTTCCTAGCGGGATCGGAGGGACCCAGTACTTC.

The chain uses TRBV6-5 and TRBJ1-2, with D hard to call. With 5 bases removed from V and 8 bases from J, the gap between germline ends came to 12 bases. This CDR3 has 12 residues. Germline CDR1 MNHEY, CDR2 SVGAGI. The CDR3, as DNA: TGTGCCAGCAGTCCCGGGAGGATCGGCTACACCTTC. It codes for CASSPGRIGYTF.

This chain uses TRBV7-2 with TRBJ2-7; a weak D match, TRBD1 (6 bases). Trimming shortened V by 1 base and J by 6 bases, and 10 bases separated the two germline ends. Germline assignment: CDR1 SGHTA and CDR2 FQGNSA. The CDR3 has 13 residues. CDR3 in amino acids: CASSLEGVGEQYF. The CDR3 nucleotides are TGTGCCAGCAGCTTAGAGGGGGTCGGCGAGCAGTACTTC.

The chain couples TRBV29-1 to TRBJ2-1; TRBD2 matches 7 bases. CDR1 and CDR2 from the germline V gene are SQVTM and ANQGSEA. CDR3 length equals 17 residues. J was trimmed by 3 bases and V by 7 bases; bases with no gene match: 18. Written as DNA, the CDR3 is TGCAGCGCTGAGGGGCTAGCGGAGAATCAATTCTACAATGAGCAGTTCTTC. Encoded protein: CSAEGLAENQFYNEQFF.

J is TRBJ1-4 and V is TRBV4-3; 9 bases are shared with TRBD1. CDR3 size: 17 residues. Germline trimming cut 1 base from V and 7 bases from J; bases unmatched to any gene: 10. Germline values: CDR1 LGHNA, CDR2 YSLEER. The CDR3 bases are TGCGCCAGCAGCCAAGCAGGGTTTGGGACAGGGACTGAAAAACTGTTTTTT. Translating gives CASSQAGFGTGTEKLFF.

As concerns this clone: The junction shows a germline mismatch at one end, possibly a read error. The genes are TRBV30 and TRBJ1-2; D is possibly TRBD1 (5 bases). Germline assignment: CDR1 GTSNPN and CDR2 SVGIG (reference sequence). The CDR3 totals 9 residues. The CDR3 protein is CAWTDSNIF. CDR3 nucleotide sequence: TGTGCCTGGACCGACAGTAACATCTTC.

This chain links TRBV25-1 with TRBJ1-4, with TRBD1 identical over 7 bases. V gave up 6 bases and J gave up 7 bases; unmatched junction bases: 2. The CDR3 contains 12 residues. Germline V CDR1 and CDR2: MGHDK, SYGVNS. DNA for the CDR3: TGTGCCAGCAGGCAGGGGGTTGAAAAACTGTTTTTT. This encodes CASRQGVEKLFF.

The chain links TRBV29-1 to TRBJ2-5, with D possibly being TRBD2 (6 bases). CDR1 and CDR2 (germline): SQVTM, ANQGSEA. CDR3 size: 11 residues. V dropped 5 bases and J dropped 5 bases, with 9 bases sitting between them. CDR3 bases: TGCAGCGTTAGGCTAGCGGAGACCCAGTACTTC. Residues: CSVRLAETQYF.

This clone was found once. The rearrangement uses TRBV6-6 and TRBJ1-5; 9 nucleotides match TRBD1. The ends lost 7 bases at V and 5 bases at J; junction bases unmatched: 6. CDR1 and CDR2 (germline): MNHNY, SVGAGI (reference sequence). This CDR3 has 14 residues. CDR3 sequence reads: CASTGQGTHQPQHF. CDR3 sequence (DNA): TGTGCCAGCACGGGACAGGGCACCCATCAGCCCCAGCATTTT.

This clone turned up a few times. CDR3 sequence reads: CASSEVGAPGTAPNTGELFF. CDR3 bases: TGCGCCAGCAGTGAGGTGGGGGCCCCCGGGACGGCCCCGAACACCGGGGAGCTGTTTTTT. V and J are TRBV10-1 and TRBJ2-2, with a weak D call TRBD1 (6 bases). Trimming cost V 2 bases and J 0 bases, with 22 bases left between them. The CDR3 loop spans 20 amino acids. CDR1 is WNHNN, CDR2 SYGVQD, per germline (reference sequence).

The V gene is TRBV4-3, the J gene TRBJ2-2, with 8 bases lining up with TRBD2. V lost 4 bases, J lost 4 bases, and 8 bases stayed unmatched. Germline V gene lookup returns CDR1 LGHNA and CDR2 YSLEER. The CDR3 spans 16 residues. The DNA of the CDR3 is TGCGCCAGCAGCCCAAGAGCGGGAGCGGGCACCGGGGAGCTGTTTTTT. This codes for CASSPRAGAGTGELFF.

This sequence joins TRBV7-3 and TRBJ2-3; 13 positions match TRBD2. Losses at the gene ends were 5 bases for V and 5 bases for J; bases not matched to a gene: 4. The CDR3 covers 15 residues. CDR1 and CDR2 from the germline V gene are SGHTA and FQGTGA. The CDR3 sequence is CASSRGLAGRDTQYF. In DNA, the CDR3 is TGTGCCAGCAGCCGGGGACTAGCGGGAAGAGATACGCAGTATTTT.